A selection of T cell receptor beta chains follows, all from one sample in a study of blood T cell repertoires in COVID-19. Profiled with immunoSEQ multiplex PCR; TCRdb holds only in-frame clones, not every one. The sample lists 150,000 to 200,000 clones, roughly nine tenths occurring once. Sequenced sample: peripheral blood. Receptors originate from a young man who had recovered from COVID-19. Both conserved end residues are part of each CDR3. The order of the fields is J gene, CDR3 length, V gene, D gene, clone size, CDR3 protein, CDR3 DNA. D genes are given only for firm matches. The size field is filled for only some rows; it gives once, few, many or a size class.

>TRBJ1-1|16|TRBV9|TRBD1|-
CASSVGQGGMNTEAFF
TGTGCCAGCAGCGTAGGACAGGGGGGAATGAACACTGAAGCTTTCTTT
>TRBJ2-7|12|TRBV18|-|-
CASSPSRNEQYF
TGTGCCAGCTCACCATCTAGGAATGAGCAGTACTTC
>TRBJ1-1|17|TRBV12-2|-|-
CASRQHTGTVLNTEAFF
TGTGCAAGTCGCCAACACACCGGGACAGTTCTGAACACTGAAGCTTTCTTT
>TRBJ1-5|15|TRBV9|TRBD1|few
CASSLTGASNQPQHF
TGTGCCAGCAGCTTGACAGGGGCGAGCAATCAGCCCCAGCATTTT
>TRBJ2-7|17|TRBV28|-|-
CASSLISAPRLHYEQYF
TGTGCCAGCAGTTTAATATCGGCACCCAGGCTCCACTACGAGCAGTACTTC
>TRBJ2-1|15|TRBV24-1|TRBD1|-
CATSDTDRVYNEQFF
TGTGCCACCAGTGATACCGACAGGGTCTACAATGAGCAGTTCTTC
>TRBJ2-6|20|TRBV30|TRBD2|-
CAWSGPQTSGRASGANVLTF
TGTGCCTGGAGTGGTCCCCAAACTAGCGGGAGGGCCTCTGGGGCCAACGTCCTGACTTTC
>TRBJ2-1|11|TRBV14|-|-
CASSQGPEQFF
TGTGCCAGCAGCCAAGGGCCCGAGCAGTTCTTC
>TRBJ2-5|15|TRBV7-2|TRBD2|-
CASSGSRGLLKTQYF
TGTGCCAGCAGCGGCTCGCGGGGGTTGTTAAAGACCCAGTACTTC
>TRBJ2-3|16|TRBV19|TRBD2|-
CASAMEVAGGADTQYF
TGTGCCAGTGCCATGGAAGTAGCGGGAGGGGCAGATACGCAGTATTTT
>TRBJ2-3|14|TRBV7-8|-|-
CASSSSSGSPTQYF
TGTGCCAGCAGCTCCTCCTCAGGGTCGCCTACGCAGTATTTT
>TRBJ2-6|17|TRBV18|TRBD1|once
CASSPQGQEAGANVLTF
TGTGCCAGCTCACCTCAGGGACAGGAGGCTGGGGCCAACGTCCTGACTTTC
>TRBJ2-7|13|TRBV7-9|-|-
CASGGGSGTEQYF
TGTGCCAGCGGGGGCGGAAGTGGGACCGAGCAGTACTTC
>TRBJ2-5|16|TRBV11-3|TRBD2|-
CASSLGASGSGETQYF
TGTGCCAGCAGCTTAGGAGCTAGCGGGAGCGGGGAGACCCAGTACTTC
>TRBJ1-2|13|TRBV19|-|-
CAIRTGGGEGYTF
TGTGCCATCCGGACCGGGGGGGGTGAGGGCTACACCTTC
>TRBJ1-3|13|TRBV7-2|-|few
CASSQNRGNTIYF
TGTGCCAGCAGCCAAAACAGAGGAAACACCATATATTTT
>TRBJ1-5|15|TRBV19|TRBD1|-
CASTPGRTGDQPQHF
TGTGCCAGTACCCCGGGCAGGACAGGGGATCAGCCCCAGCATTTT
>TRBJ1-6|15|TRBV6-1|TRBD1|-
CASSEKSGTGRPLHF
TGTGCCAGCAGTGAAAAAAGTGGGACAGGGAGACCCCTCCACTTT
>TRBJ2-7|16|TRBV27|TRBD2|once
CASSPSSGRETYEQYF
TGTGCCAGCAGTCCATCTAGCGGGAGGGAAACCTACGAGCAGTACTTC
>TRBJ2-1|14|TRBV19|TRBD1|-
CASSGGQGHGEQFF
TGTGCCAGTAGTGGGGGACAGGGGCATGGAGAGCAGTTCTTC
>TRBJ2-2|13|TRBV30|-|-
CAWSLSSSGELFF
TGTGCCTGGAGTTTGTCCAGTTCCGGGGAGCTGTTTTTT
>TRBJ2-5|14|TRBV6-5|-|once
CASSYGGELETQYF
TGTGCCAGCAGTTACGGTGGGGAGTTGGAGACCCAGTACTTC
>TRBJ2-2|18|TRBV5-4|TRBD2|-
CASSLVRLAGTNTGELFF
TGTGCCAGCAGCTTGGTCAGACTAGCGGGAACGAACACCGGGGAGCTGTTTTTT
>TRBJ2-3|15|TRBV28|TRBD2|-
CASSRSGTHTDTQYF
TGTGCCAGCAGTCGTAGCGGGACTCACACAGATACGCAGTATTTT
>TRBJ2-7|13|TRBV7-7|TRBD1|-
CASSRGTGDEQYF
TGTGCTAGCAGCCGAGGGACAGGGGACGAGCAGTACTTC
>TRBJ1-1|15|TRBV5-1|-|-
CASSLVIGGGTEAFF
TGCGCCAGCAGCTTGGTAATTGGGGGAGGGACTGAAGCTTTCTTT
>TRBJ2-7|15|TRBV6-1|-|-
CASSEGVHSYYEQYF
TGTGCCAGCAGTGAAGGGGTGCACAGCTACTACGAGCAGTACTTC
>TRBJ2-5|15|TRBV21-1|-|-
CASSKAFREQETQYF
TGTGCCAGCAGCAAAGCATTCCGGGAGCAAGAGACCCAGTACTTC
>TRBJ2-5|16|TRBV7-2|TRBD2|-
CASIPRLAGGQETQYF
TGTGCCAGCATCCCTAGACTAGCGGGAGGCCAAGAGACCCAGTACTTC
>TRBJ2-1|15|TRBV5-1|TRBD2|once
CASSLGTGGGSEQFF
TGCGCCAGCAGCTTGGGAACGGGAGGTGGCAGTGAGCAGTTCTTC
>TRBJ2-3|16|TRBV11-2|-|-
CASTARGVPSTDTQYF
TGTGCCAGCACCGCTAGGGGTGTCCCTAGCACAGATACGCAGTATTTT
>TRBJ2-1|14|TRBV6-5|TRBD2|-
CASRPSGTYNEQFF
TGTGCCAGCAGGCCTAGCGGGACTTACAATGAGCAGTTCTTC
>TRBJ1-4|13|TRBV18|-|-
CASSRNRNEKLFF
TGTGCCAGCTCACGGAACAGGAATGAAAAACTGTTTTTT
>TRBJ2-3|17|TRBV10-1|TRBD2|-
CASSDEREGFSTDTQYF
TGCGCCAGCAGTGATGAGCGGGAGGGATTTAGCACAGATACGCAGTATTTT
>TRBJ2-3|14|TRBV19|-|-
CASSMSLVERAQYF
TGTGCCAGTAGTATGTCCCTAGTCGAACGTGCGCAGTATTTT
>TRBJ1-2|13|TRBV6-5|-|-
CASMAGFGDGYTF
TGTGCCAGCATGGCCGGGTTTGGCGATGGCTACACCTTC
>TRBJ2-7|14|TRBV11-3|TRBD1|-
CASSFSDRVDEQYF
TGTGCCAGCAGCTTTTCGGACAGGGTGGACGAGCAGTACTTC
>TRBJ2-5|16|TRBV7-2|-|-
CASSQEGRGVQETQYF
TGTGCCAGCAGCCAAGAGGGCAGGGGAGTACAAGAGACCCAGTACTTC
>TRBJ1-5|14|TRBV15|-|-
CATSRTVENQPQHF
TGTGCCACCAGCAGGACGGTGGAGAATCAGCCCCAGCATTTT
>TRBJ2-7|13|TRBV6-6|-|-
CASRPQGWTEQYF
TGTGCCAGCAGACCCCAGGGGTGGACCGAGCAGTACTTC